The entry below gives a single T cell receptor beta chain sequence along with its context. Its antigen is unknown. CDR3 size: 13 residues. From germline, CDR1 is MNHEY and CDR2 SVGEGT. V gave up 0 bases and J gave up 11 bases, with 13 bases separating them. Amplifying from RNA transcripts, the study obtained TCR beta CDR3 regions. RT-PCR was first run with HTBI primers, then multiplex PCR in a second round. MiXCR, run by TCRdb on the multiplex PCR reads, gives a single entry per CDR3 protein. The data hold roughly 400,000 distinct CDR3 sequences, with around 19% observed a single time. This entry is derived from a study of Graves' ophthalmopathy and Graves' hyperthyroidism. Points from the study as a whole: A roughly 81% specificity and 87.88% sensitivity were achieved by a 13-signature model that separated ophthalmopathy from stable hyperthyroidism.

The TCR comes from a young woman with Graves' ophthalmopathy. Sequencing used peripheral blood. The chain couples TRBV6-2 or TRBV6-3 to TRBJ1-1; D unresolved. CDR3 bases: TGTGCCAGCAGTTACTCGACCATCCCGGAGGCTTTCTTT. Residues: CASSYSTIPEAFF.